The sample holds many counts of the clone carrying this T cell receptor beta chain. The data were obtained in a study of molecular identifiers for immune sequencing clone quantification. One entry per CDR3 protein, called by TCRdb with MiXCR from the PCR reads. This sample carries about 100,000 distinct CDR3 sequences, around 30% of them seen once, and the ten largest clones take roughly 9.3%. This receptor was obtained from a human donor in good health. Some libraries in this study had Jurkat cell RNA spiked in. Sequenced material: naive CD8+ T cells from blood, with Jurkat cell RNA spiked in. Described subset: FACS-sorted CD8+CD4-CCR7+CD45RA+ naive T cells.

The CDR3 nucleotides read TGTGCCAGCAGTGGGGACAGGTTTAATAGCAATCAGCCCCAGCATTTT. Residues: CASSGDRFNSNQPQHF. The rearrangement joins TRBV28 to TRBJ1-5; 8 nucleotides align to TRBD1. Germline loops: CDR1 MDHEN, CDR2 SYDVKM. Germline trimming cut 5 bases from V and 0 bases from J; bases unmatched to any gene: 6. The CDR3 is 16 residues long.